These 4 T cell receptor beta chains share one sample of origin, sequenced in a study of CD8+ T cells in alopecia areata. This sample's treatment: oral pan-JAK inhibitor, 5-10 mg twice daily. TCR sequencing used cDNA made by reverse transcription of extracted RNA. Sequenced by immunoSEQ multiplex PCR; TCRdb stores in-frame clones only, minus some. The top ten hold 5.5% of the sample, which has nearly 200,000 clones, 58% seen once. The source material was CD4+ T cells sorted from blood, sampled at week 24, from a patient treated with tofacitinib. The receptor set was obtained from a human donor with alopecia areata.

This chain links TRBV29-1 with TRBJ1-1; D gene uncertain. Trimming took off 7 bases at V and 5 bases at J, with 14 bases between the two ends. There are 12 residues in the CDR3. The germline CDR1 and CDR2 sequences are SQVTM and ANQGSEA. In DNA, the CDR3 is TGCAGCGGTCAGCGGGAGGGAACTGAAGCTTTCTTT. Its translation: CSGQREGTEAFF.

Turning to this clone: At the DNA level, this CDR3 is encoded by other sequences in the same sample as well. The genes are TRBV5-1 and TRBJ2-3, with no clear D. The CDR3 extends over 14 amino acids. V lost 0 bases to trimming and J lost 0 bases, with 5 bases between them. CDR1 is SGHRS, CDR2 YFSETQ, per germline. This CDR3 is CASSLVGSTDTQYF. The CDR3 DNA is TGCGCCAGCAGCTTGGTGGGGAGCACAGATACGCAGTATTTT.

The CDR3 nucleotides are TGCGCCAGCAGCTCAGTGGAGGGTCAGCCCCAGCATTTT. Residues: CASSSVEGQPQHF. The genes are TRBV5-1 and TRBJ1-5; no reliable D call. Germline V gene sequence: CDR1 SGHRS, CDR2 YFSETQ. V was trimmed by 3 bases and J by 6 bases, leaving 10 bases between them. The CDR3 spans 13 residues. Drawing the rest from reference TRBV5-1 and TRBJ1-5, the complete variable domain is KAGVTQTPRYLIKTRGQQVTLSCSPISGHRSVSWYQQTPGQGLQFLFEYFSETQRNKGNFPGRFSGRQFSNSRSEMNVSTLELGDSALYLCASSSVEGQPQHFGDGTRLSIL.

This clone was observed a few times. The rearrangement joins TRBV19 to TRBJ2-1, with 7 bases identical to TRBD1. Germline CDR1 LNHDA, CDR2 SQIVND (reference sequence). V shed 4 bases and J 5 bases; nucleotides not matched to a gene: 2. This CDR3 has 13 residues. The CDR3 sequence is CASSRDRNNEQFF. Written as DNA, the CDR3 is TGTGCCAGTAGTAGGGACAGAAACAATGAGCAGTTCTTC.